A single sample is the source of the 2 T cell receptor beta chains below, sequenced in a study of blood T cell repertoires in COVID-19 (TCRdb year 2020). Receptor libraries were prepared by the immunoSEQ multiplex PCR assay. This is the immuneACCESS table as TCRdb keeps it, with only in-frame sequences that have V and J called. A part of the clones is gone; compared with another copy, unresolved V genes explain less than half, and the rest is unexplained. The sample table contains 110,000 to 150,000 clones; only one count was recorded for roughly four fifths of them. Clones ranked in the top ten supply over 7% of the sample. The sample comprised peripheral blood. All receptors come from a human donor in a cohort sampled during active COVID-19.

This chain links TRBV6-4 with TRBJ1-6; 7 bases line up with TRBD1. The V gene end was trimmed by 4 bases and the J gene end by 2 bases; junction bases not matched to a gene: 11. The V gene's germline CDR1 is MRHNA and CDR2 SNTAGT. The CDR3 loop spans 18 amino acids. In DNA, the CDR3 is TGTGCCAGCAGTGCCGGGGACAGAAAGCCCGCCTATAATTCACCCCTCCACTTT. This sequence encodes CASSAGDRKPAYNSPLHF.

CDR3 DNA: TGCAGTGCTAGTTTGGGGCCAGGGGGAAACACCATATATTTT. This codes for CSASLGPGGNTIYF. V is TRBV20-1 and J is TRBJ1-3, with D perhaps TRBD1 (5 bases). The CDR3 covers 14 residues. Germline V gene lookup returns CDR1 DFQATT and CDR2 SNEGSKA (reference sequence). V was pared by 3 bases and J by 4 bases, with 13 bases between.